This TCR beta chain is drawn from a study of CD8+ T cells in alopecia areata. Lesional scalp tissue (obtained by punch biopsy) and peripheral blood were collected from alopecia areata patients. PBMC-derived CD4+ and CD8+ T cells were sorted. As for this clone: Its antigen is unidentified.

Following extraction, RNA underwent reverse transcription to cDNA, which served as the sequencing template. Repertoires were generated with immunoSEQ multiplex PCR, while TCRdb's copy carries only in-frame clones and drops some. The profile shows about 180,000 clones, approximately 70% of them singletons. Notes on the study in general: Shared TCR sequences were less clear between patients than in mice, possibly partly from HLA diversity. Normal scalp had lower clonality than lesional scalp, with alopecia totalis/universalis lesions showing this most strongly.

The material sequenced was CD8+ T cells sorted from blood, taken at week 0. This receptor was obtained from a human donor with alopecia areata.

The CDR3 reads CASTQPGQGAVTEAFF. DNA for the CDR3: TGTGCCAGCACCCAACCGGGACAGGGGGCGGTGACTGAAGCTTTCTTT. The chain joins TRBV5-6 to TRBJ1-1; 12 bases are a match to TRBD1. Germline V gives CDR1 SGHDT, CDR2 YYEEEE. The CDR3 spans 16 residues. V was clipped by 6 bases and J by 5 bases; unmatched bases: 11.